The 30 T cell receptor beta chains below all came from one sample that was sequenced in a study of CD8 T cells in ankylosing spondylitis. Study-wide results and caveats: Blood from ankylosing spondylitis patients appeared to carry a characteristic roughly eight-variant TCR beta motif.

These receptors' targets are unknown. TCRdb used MiXCR to reprocess the 5' RACE reads, holding one entry per CDR3 protein. The sample shows about 540,000 distinct CDR3 sequences, roughly 13% of them seen only once. Sequencing was carried out using blood, either unsorted or a sorted T cell fraction (not recorded which). The source of these receptors is a male donor with ankylosing spondylitis.

This clonotype was picked up many times. This sequence joins TRBV5-1 and TRBJ1-1, with a possible D match to TRBD1 (5 bases). Germline CDR1 is SGHRS and CDR2 is YFSETQ. The CDR3 is made up of 15 amino acids. V was trimmed by 0 bases and J by 4 bases, leaving 13 bases between them. CDR3 protein: CASSLVRQGFTEAFF. CDR3 DNA: TGCGCCAGCAGCTTGGTTCGGCAGGGTTTCACTGAAGCTTTCTTT.

This clonotype showed up just a few times. The chain has TRBV25-1 and TRBJ2-7, with 14 bases lining up with TRBD2. CDR3 length: 16 residues. Looked up from germline, CDR1 is MGHDK and CDR2 is SYGVNS. The trim removed 4 bases at V and 1 base at J, leaving 3 bases unmatched. In DNA, the CDR3 is TGTGCCAGCAGTGGGACTAGCGGGAGGAAATCCTACGAGCAGTACTTC. Encoded protein: CASSGTSGRKSYEQYF.

This clonotype was observed a few times. The chain employs TRBV20-1 and TRBJ1-1, with a weak D call TRBD1 (6 bases). Trimming took off 3 bases at V and 12 bases at J, with 17 bases between the two ends. The CDR3 runs 12 residues. Germline V gene sequence: CDR1 DFQATT, CDR2 SNEGSKA (reference sequence). In DNA form, the CDR3 reads TGCAGTGCTAGGGAGGGGGGGCAGCGGACTTTCTTT. Its translation is CSAREGGQRTFF.

This clonotype has a handful of counts. The rearrangement joins TRBV7-2 to TRBJ2-7; D call uncertain. Germline-derived CDR1 and CDR2 are SGHTA and FQGNSA. The V and J ends lost 5 bases and 3 bases respectively, with 8 bases between them. The CDR3 runs 12 residues. CDR3 DNA sequence: TGTGCCAGCAGCCGCCTCTACTACGAGCAGTACTTC. It encodes CASSRLYYEQYF.

This clonotype was observed many times. The chain links TRBV20-1 to TRBJ2-3; D is unclear. Trimming took 5 bases from V and 1 from J, leaving 4 bases between them. The germline CDR1 and CDR2 sequences are DFQATT and SNEGSKA (reference sequence). This CDR3 is built from 11 residues. CDR3 nucleotides: TGCAGTGCTCCGCGCACAGATACGCAGTATTTT. Translating gives CSAPRTDTQYF.

In DNA form, the CDR3 reads TGTGCCAGCAGCCCTCCATTAGCGGGGGGCGGGGAGCTGTTTTTT. Protein: CASSPPLAGGGELFF. The chain couples TRBV5-5 to TRBJ2-2; 10 nucleotides align to TRBD2. The V and J ends lost 4 bases and 7 bases, in that order; junction bases with no gene match: 7. Germline V gene lookup returns CDR1 SGHKS and CDR2 YYEKEE (reference sequence). CDR3 length: 15 amino acids.

This rearrangement joins TRBV7-9 to TRBJ2-1, with 13 bases aligning to TRBD2. The CDR3 contains 15 residues. The V segment lost 3 bases and the J segment 8 bases; nucleotides outside the gene matches: 4. The germline V gene has CDR1 SEHNR and CDR2 FQNEAQ (reference sequence). The CDR3 DNA is TGTGCCAGCAGCTTTGGACTAGCGGGAGATGATGAGCAGTTCTTC. Translated, it gives CASSFGLAGDDEQFF.

This clonotype was found a few times. This chain joins TRBV13 and TRBJ2-2; D remains ambiguous. The V and J ends lost 5 bases and 2 bases respectively, with 18 bases between them. This CDR3 has 17 residues. Germline lookup yields CDR1 PRHDT and CDR2 FYEKMQ (reference sequence). CDR3 nucleotides: TGTGCCAGCAGCCGTCCAAGGAAAAACCTAAACACCGGGGAGCTGTTTTTT. Its protein product is CASSRPRKNLNTGELFF.

The CDR3 nucleotides are TGTGCCAGCAGCCAACTAGTCTATGAGCAGTTCTTC. Amino acids: CASSQLVYEQFF. The V and J genes are TRBV5-6 and TRBJ2-1; D is perhaps TRBD2 (5 bases). CDR1 SGHDT and CDR2 YYEEEE come from the germline V gene. With 4 bases removed from V and 8 bases from J, the gap between germline ends came to 10 bases. The CDR3 has 12 amino acids.

At least ten counts were recorded for this clonotype. The chain uses TRBV5-1 and TRBJ2-3; the match to TRBD2 covers 7 bases. The V gene's germline CDR1 is SGHRS and CDR2 YFSETQ. Unmatched junction bases numbered 3, after V lost 2 bases and J lost 3 bases. The CDR3 spans 14 residues. The CDR3 coding sequence is TGCGCCAGCAGCTTAGGGACTATTACAGATACGCAGTATTTT. Protein: CASSLGTITDTQYF.

CDR3 bases: TGTGCCAGCAGCTACCTGGGCGGGGCTCTTGAGGAGACCCAGTACTTC. It is translated as CASSYLGGALEETQYF. This chain joins TRBV11-2 and TRBJ2-5, with D perhaps TRBD2 (6 bases). The V and J ends lost 4 bases and 5 bases respectively, with 20 bases between them. Germline V gene sequence: CDR1 SGHAT, CDR2 FQNNGV. The length of the CDR3 is 16 residues.

This clonotype turned up a few times. The V gene is TRBV10-1, the J gene TRBJ2-1, with 7 bases lining up with TRBD1. The CDR3 covers 17 residues. CDR1 is WNHNN, CDR2 SYGVQD, per germline (reference sequence). Germline trimming cut 0 bases from V and 8 bases from J; bases unmatched to any gene: 13. This CDR3 reads CASSESPPGQFYDEQFF. The CDR3 region has the DNA TGCGCCAGCAGTGAGTCTCCCCCGGGACAGTTTTACGATGAGCAGTTCTTC.

This chain uses TRBV20-1 with TRBJ2-1; 10 positions agree with TRBD2. Germline lookup yields CDR1 DFQATT and CDR2 SNEGSKA (reference sequence). The CDR3 spans 14 residues. With V trimmed by 5 bases and J by 6 bases, 7 bases remained unmatched. The CDR3 nucleotides are TGCAGTGCTGGATACGGACTAGCGGTCAATGAGCAGTTCTTC. It yields the protein CSAGYGLAVNEQFF.

This clonotype has a count of ten or more. The chain uses TRBV29-1 and TRBJ1-1; a possible D gene is TRBD1 (5 bases). The CDR3 length is 13 residues. V was pared by 4 bases and J by 0 bases, with 9 bases between. Germline loops: CDR1 SQVTM, CDR2 ANQGSEA. The CDR3 DNA follows: TGCAGCGTTGGAGGGGTACTGAACACTGAAGCTTTCTTT. It is translated as CSVGGVLNTEAFF. Full variable domain (remainder filled in from reference TRBV29-1 and TRBJ1-1): SAVISQKPSRDICQRGTSLTIQCQVDSQVTMMFWYRQQPGQSLTLIATANQGSEATYESGFVIDKFPISRPNLTFSTLTVSNMSPEDSSIYLCSVGGVLNTEAFFGQGTRLTVV.

CDR3 DNA sequence: TGCAGTGCTGGGGTTCCTGGGGCCAACGTCCTGACTTTC. It codes for CSAGVPGANVLTF. V usage is TRBV20-1 and J usage is TRBJ2-6; D is uncertain. The CDR3 covers 13 residues. Trimming left V 5 bases short and J 2 bases short, with 7 bases between. Germline V CDR1 and CDR2: DFQATT, SNEGSKA (reference sequence).

The chain recombines TRBV20-1 with TRBJ1-5; 7 bases align to TRBD1. The CDR3 has 12 amino acids. Germline CDR1 is DFQATT and CDR2 is SNEGSKA (reference sequence). The V gene end was trimmed by 6 bases and the J gene end by 6 bases; junction bases not matched to a gene: 5. The CDR3 DNA reads TGCAGTGCATTTCAGGGGGTTCAGCCCCAGCATTTT. Its protein product is CSAFQGVQPQHF.

This clonotype was detected many times. The J gene is TRBJ2-7, the V gene TRBV7-9; TRBD2 might be the D (6 bases). This CDR3 has 14 amino acids. Germline V CDR1 and CDR2: SEHNR, FQNEAQ (reference sequence). V lost 3 bases and J lost 2, with 11 bases in between. This CDR3 is CASSLGSGPYEQYV. CDR3 DNA: TGTGCCAGCAGCTTGGGTAGCGGTCCCTACGAGCAGTACGTC.

This clonotype came up a few times. The chain has TRBV6-1 and TRBJ2-5; 13 bases are shared with TRBD2. Germline trimming cut 4 bases from V and 5 bases from J; bases unmatched to any gene: 7. Germline CDR1 is MNHNS and CDR2 is SASEGT. The CDR3 extends over 16 amino acids. DNA for the CDR3: TGTGCCAGCAGTGTCAGACTAGCGGGGGGCGGGGAGACCCAGTACTTC. The encoded protein is CASSVRLAGGGETQYF.

The sample holds a few counts of this clonotype. The J gene is TRBJ1-6, the V gene TRBV12-3 or TRBV12-4, with D perhaps matching TRBD1 (5 bases). The CDR3 covers 15 residues. V gave up 6 bases and J gave up 1 base, with 10 bases separating them. The CDR3 DNA is TGTGCCAGCAGAGTGGGGGGGTCCTATAATTCACCCCTCCACTTT. It encodes CASRVGGSYNSPLHF.

The table lists this clonotype with a few counts. The chain links TRBV7-9 to TRBJ2-1; unclear D gene. The CDR3 has 17 amino acids. CDR1 is SEHNR and CDR2 is FQNEAQ in the germline V gene (reference sequence). Trimming removed 5 bases from V and 1 base from J, with 18 bases in between. The CDR3 DNA is TGTGCCAGCAGCCCTGCCCTGGGCTCCAAGTCCTACAATGAGCAGTTCTTC. This codes for CASSPALGSKSYNEQFF.

The rearrangement links TRBV21-1 to TRBJ2-7; the table calls TRBD2, which could not be checked here. TRBV21-1 is labeled a pseudogene. The length of the CDR3 is 18 residues. The chain's CDR3 is CASSRKVGTSGGDYEQYV. Written as DNA, the CDR3 is TGTGCCAGCAGTCGAAAGGTTGGGACTAGCGGGGGGGACTACGAGCAGTACGTC.

The chain couples TRBV2 to TRBJ2-1, with TRBD2 identical over 14 bases. The CDR3 runs 17 residues. The V segment lost 3 bases and the J segment 8 bases; nucleotides outside the gene matches: 9. Germline V gives CDR1 SNHLY, CDR2 FYNNEI. Here the CDR3 reads CASSEFGTSGRGDEQFF. The CDR3 DNA is TGTGCCAGCAGTGAGTTTGGGACTAGCGGGAGAGGGGATGAGCAGTTCTTC.

This clonotype was picked up many times. The rearrangement joins TRBV10-3 to TRBJ2-1, with D tentatively TRBD1 (6 bases). Germline values: CDR1 ENHRY, CDR2 SYGVKD. This CDR3 comprises 12 residues. Trimming pared 7 bases from V and 5 bases from J, leaving 9 bases between. The DNA of the CDR3 is TGTGCCATCATGGACAGTAACAATGAGCAGTTCTTC. Translation: CAIMDSNNEQFF.

This clonotype was seen a handful of times. The chain recombines TRBV25-1 with TRBJ2-1; D is perhaps TRBD1 (5 bases). Germline CDR1 and CDR2: MGHDK and SYGVNS. V was cut by 6 bases and J by 2 bases, with 8 bases left in between. The CDR3 totals 13 residues. Here the CDR3 DNA reads TGTGCCAGCAGCCTCAGGGCCTACAATGAGCAGTTCTTC. Translated, it gives CASSLRAYNEQFF.

This clonotype was seen only a few times. This chain connects TRBV10-3 to TRBJ1-1; D not certain. There are 11 residues in the CDR3. CDR1 is ENHRY and CDR2 is SYGVKD in the germline V gene. With 6 bases removed from V and 3 bases from J, the gap between germline ends came to 5 bases. DNA of the CDR3: TGTGCCATCAGCGACTACACTGAAGCTTTCTTT. It encodes CAISDYTEAFF.

This clonotype was picked up many times. The chain couples TRBV29-1 to TRBJ2-2; a weak D match, TRBD1 (5 bases). Germline assignment: CDR1 SQVTM and CDR2 ANQGSEA. Trimming took off 4 bases at V and 1 base at J, with 16 bases between the two ends. The CDR3 length is 16 residues. The CDR3 protein is CSVVGFSDRNTGELFF. The CDR3 nucleotides are TGCAGCGTTGTGGGGTTTTCCGACAGGAACACCGGGGAGCTGTTTTTT.

A few counts support this clonotype. V gene TRBV6-5 combines with J gene TRBJ2-1, with a weak D call TRBD2 (6 bases). V was cut by 0 bases and J by 0 bases, with 15 bases left in between. CDR1 is MNHEY, CDR2 SVGAGI, per germline. CDR3 size: 18 residues. This chain's CDR3 is CASSYSGGGGPSYNEQFF. The CDR3, as DNA: TGTGCCAGCAGTTACTCAGGAGGCGGAGGGCCCTCCTACAATGAGCAGTTCTTC.

This clonotype was picked up a small number of times. The chain carries TRBV20-1 and TRBJ2-3; the match to TRBD2 covers 11 bases. V gave up 3 bases and J gave up 6 bases; unmatched junction bases: 11. Germline V gives CDR1 DFQATT, CDR2 SNEGSKA (reference sequence). CDR3 size: 16 residues. The CDR3 loop reads CSASGPDSGREDTQYF. The CDR3 DNA reads as TGCAGTGCTAGTGGTCCCGATAGCGGGAGGGAGGATACGCAGTATTTT.

The chain carries TRBV7-9 and TRBJ2-2; 7 bases agree with TRBD1. Trimming at V came to 1 base and at J to 3 bases, leaving 2 bases not matched to a gene. CDR1 is SEHNR and CDR2 is FQNEAQ in the germline V gene (reference sequence). CDR3 length: 15 amino acids. DNA for the CDR3: TGTGCCAGCAGCTTAGGGGACAGATACACCGGGGAGCTGTTTTTT. Its translation is CASSLGDRYTGELFF.

This clonotype was recorded at least ten times. The V gene is TRBV12-3 or TRBV12-4, the J gene TRBJ1-5, with D unclear. V lost 8 bases and J 0 bases, leaving 17 bases between the germline ends. The CDR3 is 16 residues long. CDR3 in DNA: TGTGCCAGCTACCCCGAGGGAGATTATAGCAATCAGCCCCAGCATTTT. This sequence encodes CASYPEGDYSNQPQHF.